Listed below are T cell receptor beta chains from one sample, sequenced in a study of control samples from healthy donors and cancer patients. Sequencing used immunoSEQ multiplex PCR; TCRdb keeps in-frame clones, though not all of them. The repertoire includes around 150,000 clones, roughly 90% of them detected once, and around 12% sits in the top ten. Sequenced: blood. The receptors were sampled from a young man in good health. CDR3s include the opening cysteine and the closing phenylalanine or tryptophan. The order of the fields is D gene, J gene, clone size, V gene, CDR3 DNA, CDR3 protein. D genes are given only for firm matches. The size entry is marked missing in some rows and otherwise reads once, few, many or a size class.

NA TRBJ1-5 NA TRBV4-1 TGCGCCAGCAGCCAAGGAGCCGTATATAGCAATCAGCCCCAGCATTTT CASSQGAVYSNQPQHF
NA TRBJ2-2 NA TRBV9 TGTGCCAGCAGCGTAATTAACGTGCCGAACACCGGGGAGCTGTTTTTT CASSVINVPNTGELFF
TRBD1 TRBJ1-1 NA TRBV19 TGTGCCAGCACCACCGGGACAGTGAACACTGAAGCTTTCTTT CASTTGTVNTEAFF
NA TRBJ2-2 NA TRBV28 TGTGCCAGCAGTTTAATTCGGGACCTTAGGGGGGAGCTGTTTTTT CASSLIRDLRGELFF
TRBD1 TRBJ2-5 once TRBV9 TGTGCCAGCAGCACCACCGGGACAGAAGAGACCCAGTACTTC CASSTTGTEETQYF
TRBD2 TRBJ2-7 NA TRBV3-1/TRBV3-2 TGTGCCAGCAGCCTGACTAGCGGACTCTACGAGCAGTACTTC CASSLTSGLYEQYF
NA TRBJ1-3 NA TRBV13 TGTGCCAGCAGCTCCACCGGGGGTTCTGGAAACACCATATATTTT CASSSTGGSGNTIYF
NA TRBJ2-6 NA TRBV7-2 TGTGCCAGCAGCTTAAGGGGCGTTCTCTCCTCTGGGGCCAACGTCCTGACTTTC CASSLRGVLSSGANVLTF
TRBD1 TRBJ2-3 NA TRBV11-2 TGTGCCTCGACAGGGGAAACAGATACGCAGTATTTT CASTGETDTQYF
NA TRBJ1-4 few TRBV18 TGTGCCAGCTCACCCGGACGAGGTAATGAAAAACTGTTTTTT CASSPGRGNEKLFF
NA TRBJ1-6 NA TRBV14 TGTGCCAGCAGCCAGACCGGGACGATATCACCCCTCCACTTT CASSQTGTISPLHF
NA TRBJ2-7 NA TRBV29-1 TGCAGCGTTGACTTGCCTTCTCCCCTGGCCGCCTTCCCTTACGAGCAGTACTTC CSVDLPSPLAAFPYEQYF
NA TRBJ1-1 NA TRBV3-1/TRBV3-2 TGTGCCAGCAGCCCTTTACGGTCGAACACTGAAGCTTTCTTT CASSPLRSNTEAFF
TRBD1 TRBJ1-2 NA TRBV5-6 TGTGCCAGCAGCTTACAACCCCTGGGACAGGGGGGCGGCTACACCTTC CASSLQPLGQGGGYTF
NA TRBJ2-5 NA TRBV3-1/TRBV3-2 TGTGCCAGCAGCCAGAGGAGAAGTGGGCAGACCCAGTACTTC CASSQRRSGQTQYF
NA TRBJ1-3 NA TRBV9 TGTGCCAGCAGCCCTTCGGGGAACTCTGGAAACACCATATATTTT CASSPSGNSGNTIYF
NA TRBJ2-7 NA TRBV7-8 TGTGCCAGCAGCGCAGGGGAAAACTACGAGCAGTACTTC CASSAGENYEQYF
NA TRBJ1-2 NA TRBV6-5 TGTGCCAGCAGTTCCCTGGACGGCTATGGCTACACCTTC CASSSLDGYGYTF
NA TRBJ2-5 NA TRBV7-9 TGTGCCAGCAGCTCTAGTGGTGGGGGTCTCGTAGAGACCCAGTACTTC CASSSSGGGLVETQYF
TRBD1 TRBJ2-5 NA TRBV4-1 TGCGCCAGCAGCCAGACTACAGGGGCGACCATTATGGAGACCCAGTACTTC CASSQTTGATIMETQYF
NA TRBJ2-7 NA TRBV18 TGTGCCAGCTCACCGAAGAACACTGACGAGCAGTACTTC CASSPKNTDEQYF
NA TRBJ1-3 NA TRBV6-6 TGTGCCACCGGCCCGGGGGGAAACACCATATATTTT CATGPGGNTIYF
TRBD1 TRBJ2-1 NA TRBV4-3 TGCGCCAGCAGCCAAGAGTACGGGACAGCAGCCAATGAGCAGTTCTTC CASSQEYGTAANEQFF
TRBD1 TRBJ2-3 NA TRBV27 TGTGCCAGCAGAACAATTCAGGGGGCCACAGATACGCAGTATTTT CASRTIQGATDTQYF
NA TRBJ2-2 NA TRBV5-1 TGCGCCAGCAGCTTGGAGTTCACGAACACCGGGGAGCTGTTTTTT CASSLEFTNTGELFF
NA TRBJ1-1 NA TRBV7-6 TGTGCCAGCAGCGCCGATTTGAACACTGAAGCTTTCTTT CASSADLNTEAFF
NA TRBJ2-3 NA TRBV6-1 TGTGCCAGCAGTGAAGGGTCGGCGATAGATACGCAGTATTTT CASSEGSAIDTQYF
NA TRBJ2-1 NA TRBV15 TGTGCCACCAGCAGAGTGGCCCGGGACTGGTATTGGGGCCTCTACAATGAGCAGTTCTTC CATSRVARDWYWGLYNEQFF
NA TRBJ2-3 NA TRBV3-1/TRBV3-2 TGTGCCAGCAGCCAAGGGACGGGGGGCACAGATACGCAGTATTTT CASSQGTGGTDTQYF
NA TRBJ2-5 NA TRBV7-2 TGTGCCAGCAGCTTTACTTTAGGGACAGAGACCCAGTACTTC CASSFTLGTETQYF
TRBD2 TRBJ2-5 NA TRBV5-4 TGTGCCAGCAGCTTGGTAGCGGGGGCCCTCCAAGAGACCCAGTACTTC CASSLVAGALQETQYF
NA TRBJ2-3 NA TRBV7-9 TGTGCCAGCAGCTTAGATACGCAGTATTTT CASSLDTQYF
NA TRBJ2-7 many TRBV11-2 TGTGCCAGCAGCTCATCGGGGTACGAGCAGTACTTC CASSSSGYEQYF
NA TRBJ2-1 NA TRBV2 TGTGCCAGCAGTGGGGAAATGAGTTCCTACAATGAGCAGTTCTTC CASSGEMSSYNEQFF
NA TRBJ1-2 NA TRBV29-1 TGCAGCGTCACGGGAGCTCCCTATGGCTACACCTTC CSVTGAPYGYTF
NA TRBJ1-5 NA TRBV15 TGTGCCACCAGCCCGTTGAGGCCAAATCAGCCCCAGCATTTT CATSPLRPNQPQHF
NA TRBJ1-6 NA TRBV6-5 TGTGCCAGCAGTTACTTTAATAATTCACCCCTCCACTTT CASSYFNNSPLHF
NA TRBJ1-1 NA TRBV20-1 TGCAGTGCTAGAGGGCCTGAAGCTTTCTTT CSARGPEAFF
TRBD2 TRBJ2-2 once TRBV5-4 TGTGCCAGCAGCAGCGGGAGTAGGGCGAACACCGGGGAGCTGTTTTTT CASSSGSRANTGELFF
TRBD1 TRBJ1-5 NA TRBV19 TGTGCCAGTAGTATGGGGGGACAGGGAAGCAATCAGCCCCAGCATTTT CASSMGGQGSNQPQHF
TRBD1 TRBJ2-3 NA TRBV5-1 TGCGCCAGCCAATCTTCCCCCGGGACAGGCACCACAGATACGCAGTATTTT CASQSSPGTGTTDTQYF
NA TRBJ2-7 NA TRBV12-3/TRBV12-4 TGTGCCAGCAGTTTTAAACAGACCGAGCAGTACTTC CASSFKQTEQYF
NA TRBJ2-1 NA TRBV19 TGTGCCAGTCATCCGGGACGGAACTACAATGAGCAGTTCTTC CASHPGRNYNEQFF
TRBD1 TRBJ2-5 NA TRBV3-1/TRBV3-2 TGTGCCAGCAGCCAAAGGGTTTACAGGGGGTCAGAGACCCAGTACTTC CASSQRVYRGSETQYF
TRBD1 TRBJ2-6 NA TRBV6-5 TGTGCCAGCAGTCCGGGACAGGGGGCCAACGTCCTGACTTTC CASSPGQGANVLTF
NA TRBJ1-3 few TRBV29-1 TGCAGCGTTGAAAACTTAAACACCATATATTTT CSVENLNTIYF
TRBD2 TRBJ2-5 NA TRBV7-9 TGTGCCAGCAGTAGACTAGCCGGGGAGACCCAGTACTTC CASSRLAGETQYF
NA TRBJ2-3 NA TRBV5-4 TGTGCCAGCAGCTTGTGGGACACAGATACGCAGTATTTT CASSLWDTDTQYF
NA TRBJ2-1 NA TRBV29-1 TGCAGCGTTGCAGGGACTTTCTACAATGAGCAGTTCTTC CSVAGTFYNEQFF
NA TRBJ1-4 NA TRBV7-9 TGTGCCAGCAGCTTAAACTCCGGCGGTAGTGAAAAACTGTTTTTT CASSLNSGGSEKLFF
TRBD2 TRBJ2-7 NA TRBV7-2 TGTGCCAGCAGCTTAGTTAGCGGGAGGGCGAACGAGCAGTACTTC CASSLVSGRANEQYF